A selection of T cell receptor beta chains follows, all from one sample in a study of CD8 T cells in ankylosing spondylitis. TCRdb fed the 5' RACE reads into MiXCR, producing one record per CDR3 protein. The sample lists 750,000 to 850,000 distinct CDR3 sequences; 10% to 15% were seen once. Sequenced sample: blood, either unsorted or a sorted T cell fraction (not recorded which). The receptors were sampled from a male donor with ankylosing spondylitis. Both conserved end residues are trimmed from each CDR3. Fields, in order: V gene, CDR3 protein.

V: TRBV5-1; CDR3: ASSLFGAEITYEQY
V: TRBV29-1; CDR3: SVVVGQSMNTEAF
V: TRBV6-4; CDR3: ASSEEGRIYEQY
V: TRBV7-9; CDR3: ASSLFPNPGELF
V: TRBV27; CDR3: ASSLSGLITDTQY
V: TRBV20-1; CDR3: SVTGLAFTDTQY
V: TRBV3-2; CDR3: ARSSGTGGTGAKNIQY
V: TRBV10-3; CDR3: AISGTGGEQF
V: TRBV9; CDR3: ASSPWTGGGKLF
V: TRBV20-1; CDR3: SASWQNEKLF
V: TRBV7-9; CDR3: ASSLGTMDGYT
V: TRBV7-2; CDR3: ASSRRGPGGNTEAF
V: TRBV20-1; CDR3: SAGRLAAGELF
V: TRBV5-1; CDR3: ASSLDRENSPLH
V: TRBV11-2; CDR3: ASSLDLRFYEQY
V: TRBV3-1; CDR3: ASSSTYTLPSYEQY